This T cell receptor (beta chain) comes out of a study of PD-1 blockade in classical Hodgkin lymphoma. Broader study findings: Exclusion covered patients beginning nivolumab under 1 year post-ASCT. Sources of repertoire differences remain undefined, possibly disease activity or prior therapy.

The protocol was immunoSEQ multiplex PCR, while the TCRdb copy is restricted to in-frame clones and leaves out a portion. The sample holds some 22,000 clones, 80% seen once. The CDR3 runs to 15 residues. Germline V gives CDR1 SGHTA, CDR2 FQGNSA. Trimming left V 4 bases short and J 6 bases short, with 15 bases between. Concerning this clone: What it binds is unknown.

Each patient experienced a relapse that followed autologous stem cell transplantation, and brentuximab vedotin exposure varied. Classification of best responses gave complete response, partial response or progressive disease. The V and J genes are TRBV7-2 and TRBJ2-2, with D possibly TRBD2 on 5 matching bases. The sample in question was peripheral blood mononuclear cells (PBMCs), obtained before the second cycle of nivolumab. The TCR comes from a human donor with classical Hodgkin lymphoma. CDR3 sequence: CASSSALALAGELFF. The CDR3 DNA reads as TGTGCCAGCAGCTCGGCTCTAGCCTTGGCCGGGGAGCTGTTTTTT. The full variable domain, rest sourced from reference TRBV7-2 and TRBJ2-2, is GAGVSQSPSNKVTEKGKDVELRCDPISGHTALYWYRQSLGQGLEFLIYFQGNSAPDKSGLPSDRFSAERTGGSVSTLTIQRTQQEDSAVYLCASSSALALAGELFFGEGSRLTVL.